The 30 T cell receptor beta chains below were found in one sample sequenced in a study of molecular identifiers for immune sequencing clone quantification. A single record per CDR3 protein comes from TCRdb applying MiXCR to the PCR reads. The table has 400,000 to 600,000 distinct CDR3 sequences, roughly 25% seen once. The sample consisted of naive CD8+ T cells from blood, with Jurkat cell RNA spiked in. The subset was: FACS-sorted CD8+CD4-CCR7+CD45RA+ naive T cells. The receptors were gathered from a human donor in good health. Some libraries in this study had Jurkat cell RNA spiked in.

This clonotype was counted only a few times. The chain uses TRBV12-5 and TRBJ2-3, with 8 positions matching TRBD1. Germline V gene lookup returns CDR1 LGHNT and CDR2 FRNRAP. The CDR3 is made up of 15 amino acids. J was trimmed by 0 bases and V by 5 bases; bases with no gene match: 4. CDR3 sequence (DNA): TGTGCTAGTGGTCCGGGACAGGCGAGCACAGATACGCAGTATTTT. Translating gives CASGPGQASTDTQYF.

About this clonotype: A clone one base away is much larger, so this may be a read error. V and J are TRBV20-1 and TRBJ2-7; no clear D gene. V was pared by 6 bases and J by 0 bases, with 12 bases between. Germline-derived CDR1 and CDR2 are DFQATT and SNEGSKA (reference sequence). The CDR3 sequence is 13 residues long. This CDR3 is CSATETDSYEQYF. The CDR3 nucleotides are TGCAGTGCCACCGAGACTGACTCCTACGAGCAGTACTTC.

CDR3 amino acids: CASSYLPPTTDGNTIYF. The CDR3, as DNA: TGTGCCAGCAGTTACCTGCCGCCGACAACGGACGGAAACACCATATATTTT. V gene TRBV6-5 combines with J gene TRBJ1-3; no reliable D call. CDR3 size: 17 residues. Per the germline V gene, CDR1 is MNHEY and CDR2 is SVGAGI. Deletions cut 2 bases from V and 4 bases from J, with 18 bases between.

The rearrangement uses TRBV19 and TRBJ1-1; D is possibly TRBD1 (5 bases). This CDR3 is built from 14 residues. Germline V gene lookup returns CDR1 LNHDA and CDR2 SQIVND (reference sequence). Trimming removed 3 bases at V and 5 bases at J, with 13 bases between. CDR3 in amino acids: CASSMPGLYTEAFF. DNA for the CDR3: TGTGCCAGTAGTATGCCGGGGCTGTATACTGAAGCTTTCTTT.

Remarks on this clonotype: A single base separates this from a much larger clone, so it may be a read error. The chain couples TRBV14 to TRBJ2-7; TRBD2 agrees at 7 bases. In germline, CDR1 is SGHDN, CDR2 FVKESK. The CDR3 length is 12 residues. The V segment lost 8 bases and the J segment 3 bases; nucleotides outside the gene matches: 4. CDR3 protein: CASRSGDYEQYF. The DNA for the CDR3 is TGTGCCAGCCGCAGCGGGGACTACGAGCAGTACTTC.

This clonotype was observed many times. The DNA for the CDR3 is TGCGCCAGCAGCCAAGATTGGGGGCGCTGGGAGCAGTACTTC. It encodes CASSQDWGRWEQYF. V usage is TRBV4-1 and J usage is TRBJ2-7; tentative D call: TRBD1 (6 bases). Deletions cut 0 bases from V and 7 bases from J, with 13 bases between. Germline V gene data show CDR1 as MGHRA and CDR2 as YSYEKL. The CDR3 runs to 14 residues.

V gene TRBV3-1 combines with J gene TRBJ2-3; 9 bases are shared with TRBD1. Germline V lookup: CDR1 LGHDT, CDR2 YNNKEL (reference sequence). After removal of 2 bases from V and 5 bases from J, the junction contained 8 bases not matched to a gene. CDR3 length: 16 amino acids. The CDR3 DNA follows: TGTGCCAGCAGCCAATTCTGGGGACAGGGCGTAGATACGCAGTATTTT. It yields the protein CASSQFWGQGVDTQYF.

This clonotype was observed many times. This chain links TRBV27 with TRBJ2-2, with D possibly being TRBD1 (6 bases). Germline V gene data show CDR1 as MNHEY and CDR2 as SMNVEV (reference sequence). The CDR3 length is 16 residues. Trimming stripped 0 bases from V and 6 bases from J, with 14 bases between. CDR3: CASSLSRGMRAGELFF. CDR3 coding DNA: TGTGCCAGCAGTTTATCGAGGGGGATGAGGGCCGGGGAGCTGTTTTTT.

This clonotype was seen repeatedly, ten times or more. The gene calls are TRBV20-1 and TRBJ2-7; the D is unclear. V was shortened by 2 bases and J by 2 bases, with 10 bases between the two germline ends. The germline gives CDR1 DFQATT, CDR2 SNEGSKA (reference sequence). The CDR3 is made up of 13 amino acids. This CDR3 reads CSARSGLPYEQYF. The CDR3 nucleotides read TGCAGTGCTAGATCCGGGCTTCCCTACGAGCAGTACTTC.

Worth noting for this clonotype: A much larger clone lies one base from this, so it may be a read error. The DNA of the CDR3 is TGTGCCAGCAGTTCCCCGCCGGGACAGATGCCCGAGACCCAGTTCTTC. Encoded protein: CASSSPPGQMPETQFF. V usage is TRBV27 and J usage is TRBJ2-5; 7 positions agree with TRBD1. The J call may not be correct, given that the DNA end is closer to TRBJ2-1. The germline gives CDR1 MNHEY, CDR2 SMNVEV (reference sequence). The CDR3 covers 16 residues.

This clonotype was observed a few times. The chain is built from TRBV13 and TRBJ2-7; the D gene is possibly TRBD1 (5 bases). Germline assignment: CDR1 PRHDT and CDR2 FYEKMQ (reference sequence). Between the trimmed V and J ends, which lost 5 bases and 0 bases, there was a span of 14 bases. This CDR3 is 15 amino acids long. In DNA form, the CDR3 reads TGTGCCAGCAGCACGACAGTAGCCCACTCCTACGAGCAGTACTTC. This translates into CASSTTVAHSYEQYF. Using reference TRBV13 and TRBJ2-7 for the parts outside the CDR3, the full variable domain is AAGVIQSPRHLIKEKRETATLKCYPIPRHDTVYWYQQGPGQDPQFLISFYEKMQSDKGSIPDRFSAQQFSDYHSELNMSSLELGDSALYFCASSTTVAHSYEQYFGPGTRLTVT.

This clonotype was detected only a few times. The chain uses TRBV9 and TRBJ2-3, with TRBD2 matching 7 bases. Unmatched junction bases numbered 4, after V lost 0 bases and J lost 0 bases. Per the germline V gene, CDR1 is SGDLS and CDR2 is YYNGEE. This CDR3 has 16 residues. CDR3 nucleotide sequence: TGTGCCAGCAGCGTAGCAGCGGGATCTAGCACAGATACGCAGTATTTT. Translation gives CASSVAAGSSTDTQYF.

This clonotype has at least ten counts. The chain couples TRBV7-2 to TRBJ2-7; unclear D gene. The germline V gene encodes CDR1 SGHTA and CDR2 FQGNSA. The V end lost 3 bases, the J end lost 2 bases, and 8 bases lay between the germline ends. The CDR3 runs 13 residues. CDR3 in amino acids: CASSFGLAYEQYF. CDR3 in DNA: TGTGCCAGCAGCTTTGGGCTAGCCTACGAGCAGTACTTC. The full variable domain, with the rest looked up from reference TRBV7-2 and TRBJ2-7, is GAGVSQSPSNKVTEKGKDVELRCDPISGHTALYWYRQSLGQGLEFLIYFQGNSAPDKSGLPSDRFSAERTGGSVSTLTIQRTQQEDSAVYLCASSFGLAYEQYFGPGTRLTVT.

This clonotype was counted ten times or more. The rearrangement uses TRBV5-1 and TRBJ2-7; D not resolved. This CDR3 comprises 12 residues. V was clipped by 4 bases and J by 4 bases, with 9 bases between them. CDR1 is SGHRS, CDR2 YFSETQ, per germline. The CDR3 here is CASSMDPYEQYF. The CDR3 nucleotides are TGCGCCAGCAGCATGGATCCTTACGAGCAGTACTTC.

A few counts support this clonotype. The chain joins TRBV9 to TRBJ2-3; 15 nucleotides match TRBD2. The junction had 9 bases not matched to a gene; V was cut back by 5 bases and J by 2 bases. The CDR3 has 18 amino acids. CDR1 and CDR2 (germline): SGDLS, YYNGEE. In DNA, the CDR3 is TGTGCCAGCAGGCCAGGGACTAGCGGGGGGAGATACACAGATACGCAGTATTTT. It codes for CASRPGTSGGRYTDTQYF. The complete variable domain, with remaining parts taken from reference TRBV9 and TRBJ2-3, reads DSGVTQTPKHLITATGQRVTLRCSPRSGDLSVYWYQQSLDQGLQFLIQYYNGEERAKGNILERFSAQQFPDLHSELNLSSLELGDSALYFCASRPGTSGGRYTDTQYFGPGTRLTVL.

This clonotype showed up just a few times. The chain joins TRBV27 to TRBJ2-7, with 8 bases that match TRBD2. Germline V gives CDR1 MNHEY, CDR2 SMNVEV (reference sequence). The trim removed 9 bases at V and 3 bases at J, leaving 10 bases unmatched. The CDR3 extends over 14 amino acids. Here the CDR3 reads CASRMRGASYEQYF. The CDR3 DNA is TGTGCCAGTCGAATGCGGGGGGCCAGCTACGAGCAGTACTTC.

This clonotype occurred many times. DNA of the CDR3: TGTGCCAGCAGCCGGGACAGCAATCAGCCCCAGCATTTT. Its protein is CASSRDSNQPQHF. The V gene is TRBV12-3 or TRBV12-4, the J gene TRBJ1-5; D is possibly TRBD1 (5 bases). V lost 6 bases and J lost 1, with 7 bases in between. This CDR3 is 13 amino acids long.

This clonotype was counted ten times or more. The V call is TRBV4-3, the J call TRBJ2-1, with D possibly being TRBD1 (6 bases). Trimming cost V 0 bases and J 8 bases, with 11 bases left between them. This CDR3 is built from 14 residues. Germline-derived CDR1 and CDR2 are LGHNA and YSLEER. The CDR3 sequence is CASSQDDRLDEQFF. The CDR3 nucleotides read TGCGCCAGCAGCCAAGATGACAGGCTGGATGAGCAGTTCTTC.

This clonotype came up many times. The V call is TRBV12-3 or TRBV12-4, the J call TRBJ1-1; 11 nucleotides match TRBD1. The ends lost 11 bases at V and 5 bases at J; junction bases unmatched: 7. The CDR3 totals 13 residues. DNA of the CDR3: TGTGCCTGCTCCGGGACAGGGGGGACTGAAGCTTTCTTT. It encodes CACSGTGGTEAFF.

This clonotype was recorded many times. The V gene is TRBV20-1, the J gene TRBJ2-3; unclear D gene. CDR1 is DFQATT, CDR2 SNEGSKA, per germline (reference sequence). The CDR3 is 15 amino acids. V was cut by 0 bases and J by 2 bases, with 12 bases left in between. CDR3 sequence reads: CSARDVGHTTDTQYF. As DNA, the CDR3 is TGCAGTGCTAGAGATGTGGGTCATACCACAGATACGCAGTATTTT.

The V and J genes are TRBV14 and TRBJ2-7; the D gene is possibly TRBD2 (5 bases). This CDR3 spans 15 amino acids. Looked up from germline, CDR1 is SGHDN and CDR2 is FVKESK. The V end was cut by 4 bases, the J end by 0 bases, with 13 bases between. This chain's CDR3 is CASSLSGSDSYEQYF. CDR3 nucleotides: TGTGCCAGCAGCCTATCGGGTAGCGACTCCTACGAGCAGTACTTC.

This clonotype has at least ten counts. The chain couples TRBV4-3 to TRBJ1-5, with D unclear. This CDR3 has 13 amino acids. The V end lost 2 bases, the J end lost 7 bases, and 9 bases lay between the germline ends. Germline values: CDR1 LGHNA, CDR2 YSLEER. CDR3 DNA: TGCGCCAGCAGCCAACATCATGGACAGCCCCAGCATTTT. Protein: CASSQHHGQPQHF.

The genes are TRBV7-9 and TRBJ2-3; a possible D gene is TRBD2 (5 bases). Germline CDR1 is SEHNR and CDR2 is FQNEAQ (reference sequence). V was trimmed by 7 bases and J by 0 bases, leaving 14 bases between them. The CDR3 covers 15 residues. The CDR3 DNA reads as TGTGCCAGCACCCCCCCCGGGGAAAGCACAGATACGCAGTATTTT. Translation gives CASTPPGESTDTQYF.

This clonotype was seen only a few times. The chain recombines TRBV29-1 with TRBJ2-7, with 7 bases aligning to TRBD1. CDR1 is SQVTM and CDR2 is ANQGSEA in the germline V gene. J gave up 7 bases and V 7 bases, and 10 bases lay outside the gene matches. The CDR3 has 12 amino acids. The CDR3 nucleotides read TGCAGCGCCTCCCTCCCGACAGGGGAGCAGTACTTC. Amino acids: CSASLPTGEQYF.

The chain couples TRBV21-1 to TRBJ2-4. TRBV21-1 is designated a pseudogene. The CDR3 spans 15 residues. As DNA, the CDR3 is TGTGCCAGCAGCAAGGTTCGTGGAGCCAAAAACATTCAGTACTTC. Amino acid sequence: CASSKVRGAKNIQYF.

This clonotype was counted a few times. This chain's CDR3 is CASSNQEGEERPQHF. DNA for the CDR3: TGTGCCAGCAGTAACCAAGAGGGTGAGGAACGGCCCCAGCATTTT. The chain links TRBV6-1 to TRBJ1-5, with no clear D. CDR3 length: 15 residues. Trimming took 5 bases from V and 9 from J, leaving 20 bases between them. Germline loops: CDR1 MNHNS, CDR2 SASEGT.

This clonotype was seen many times. The chain joins TRBV7-2 to TRBJ1-3; D is perhaps TRBD1 (5 bases). Trimming cost V 1 base and J 0 bases, with 7 bases left between them. The V gene's germline CDR1 is SGHTA and CDR2 FQGNSA. There are 15 residues in the CDR3. The CDR3, as DNA: TGTGCCAGCAGCTTAGGACAGAGCTCTGGAAACACCATATATTTT. Translated, it gives CASSLGQSSGNTIYF.

Concerning this clonotype itself: Relative to the germline gene, one junction end is altered; a read error may explain this. The chain has TRBV25-1 and TRBJ2-5; TRBD1 matches 8 bases. From germline, CDR1 is MGHDK and CDR2 SYGVNS. The CDR3 sequence is 20 residues long. CDR3 nucleotide sequence: TGTGTCAGCAGTGAGTTTGGCAGGGGGCAAACCAATTCGCCCCAAGAGACCCAGTACTTC. Protein: CVSSEFGRGQTNSPQETQYF.

This clonotype has only a few counts. The CDR3 protein is CAISVANTEAFF. CDR3 nucleotide sequence: TGTGCCATCAGTGTCGCCAACACTGAAGCTTTCTTT. The chain links TRBV10-3 to TRBJ1-1; D is ambiguous. The length of the CDR3 is 12 residues. The germline V gene encodes CDR1 ENHRY and CDR2 SYGVKD. Trimming removed 4 bases at V and 2 bases at J, with 5 bases between.

For this clonotype: Possible read error: a much larger clone is one base away. V usage is TRBV9 and J usage is TRBJ2-7; D is perhaps TRBD2 (6 bases). CDR3 size: 14 residues. Trimming removed 3 bases from V and 3 bases from J, with 13 bases in between. The germline V gene encodes CDR1 SGDLS and CDR2 YYNGEE. CDR3 bases: TGTGCCAGCAGCGGTACCAGCGGGCACTACGAGCAGTACTTC. Translating it yields CASSGTSGHYEQYF.